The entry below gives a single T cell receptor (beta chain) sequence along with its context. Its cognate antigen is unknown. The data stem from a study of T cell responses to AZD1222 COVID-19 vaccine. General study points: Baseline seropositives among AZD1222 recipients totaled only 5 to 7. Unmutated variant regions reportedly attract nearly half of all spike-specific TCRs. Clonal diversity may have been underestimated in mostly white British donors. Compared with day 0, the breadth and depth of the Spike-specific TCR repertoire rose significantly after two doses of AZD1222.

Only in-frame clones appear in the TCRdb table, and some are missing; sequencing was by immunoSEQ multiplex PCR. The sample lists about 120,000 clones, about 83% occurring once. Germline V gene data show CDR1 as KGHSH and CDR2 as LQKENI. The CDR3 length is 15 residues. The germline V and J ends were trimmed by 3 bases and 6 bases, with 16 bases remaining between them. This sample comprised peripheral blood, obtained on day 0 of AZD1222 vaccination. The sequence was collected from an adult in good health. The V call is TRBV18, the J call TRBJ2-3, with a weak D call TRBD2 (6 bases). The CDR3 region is CASSPRTTSSDTQYF. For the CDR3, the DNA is TGTGCCAGCTCACCGCGTACAACTAGCAGTGATACGCAGTATTTT.